This TCR beta chain is drawn from a study of a mutant IDH1 vaccine in newly diagnosed glioma. Documented time point: week 23, last vaccination. What each vaccine dose contained was 300 ug of mutant IDH1 20-mer peptide, accompanied by topical imiquimod. New WHO grade 3 or 4 IDH1-mutant, ATRX-lost astrocytomas were present in all donors. As to this clone: The antigen is undetermined.

The repertoire was sequenced with immunoSEQ multiplex PCR; TCRdb's copy has only in-frame clones and lacks some. The sample has approximately 44,000 clones; roughly 90% are singletons. This TCR was sampled from a man aged 45 to 65 with glioma. This specimen consisted of PBMCs, obtained from a glioma patient whose treatment included an IDH1 peptide vaccine.

CDR3 residues: CTSSQGSGRAQTYEQYF. In nucleotides, the CDR3 is TGCACCAGCAGCCAAGGTAGCGGGAGGGCCCAAACCTACGAGCAGTACTTC. The chain recombines TRBV1 with TRBJ2-7; the table's D call TRBD2 went unverified against the DNA. TRBV1 is reported as a pseudogene. There are 17 residues in the CDR3.